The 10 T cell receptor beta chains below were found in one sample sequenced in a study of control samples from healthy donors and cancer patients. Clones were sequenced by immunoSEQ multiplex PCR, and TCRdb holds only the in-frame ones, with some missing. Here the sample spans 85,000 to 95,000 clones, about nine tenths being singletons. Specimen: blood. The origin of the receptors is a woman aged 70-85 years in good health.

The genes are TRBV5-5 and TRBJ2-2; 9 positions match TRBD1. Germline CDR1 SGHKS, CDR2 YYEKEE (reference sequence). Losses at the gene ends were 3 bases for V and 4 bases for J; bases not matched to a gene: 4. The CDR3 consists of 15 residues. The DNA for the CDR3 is TGTGCCAGCAGCTGGGGACAGGGAGGCACCGGGGAGCTGTTTTTT. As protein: CASSWGQGGTGELFF.

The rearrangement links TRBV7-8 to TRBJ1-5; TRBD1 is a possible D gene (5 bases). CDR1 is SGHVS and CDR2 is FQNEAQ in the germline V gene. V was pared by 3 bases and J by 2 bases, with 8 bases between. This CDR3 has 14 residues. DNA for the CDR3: TGTGCCAGCAGCTTCATAGGGGGCAATCAGCCCCAGCATTTT. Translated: CASSFIGGNQPQHF.

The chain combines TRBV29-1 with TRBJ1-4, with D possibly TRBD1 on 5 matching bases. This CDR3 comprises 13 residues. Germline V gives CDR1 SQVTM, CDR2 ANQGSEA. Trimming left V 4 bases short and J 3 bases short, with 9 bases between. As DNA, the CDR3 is TGCAGCGTTGTACAGGCCCCTAATGAAAAACTGTTTTTT. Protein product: CSVVQAPNEKLFF.

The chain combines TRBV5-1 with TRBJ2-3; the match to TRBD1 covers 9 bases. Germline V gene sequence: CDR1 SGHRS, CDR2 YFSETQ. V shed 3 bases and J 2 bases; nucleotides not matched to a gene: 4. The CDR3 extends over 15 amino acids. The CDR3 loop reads CASSSDRGFTDTQYF. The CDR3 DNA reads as TGCGCCAGCAGCTCGGACAGGGGCTTCACAGATACGCAGTATTTT.

CDR3 nucleotides: TGCGCCAGCAGCCAAGAGGCGCCGGGGCCATTTTTTGAAGCTTTCTTT. Translated, it gives CASSQEAPGPFFEAFF. The gene calls are TRBV4-1 and TRBJ1-1; D might be TRBD1 (5 bases). The CDR3 totals 16 residues. V was trimmed by 0 bases and J by 7 bases, leaving 18 bases between them. The germline V gene has CDR1 MGHRA and CDR2 YSYEKL.

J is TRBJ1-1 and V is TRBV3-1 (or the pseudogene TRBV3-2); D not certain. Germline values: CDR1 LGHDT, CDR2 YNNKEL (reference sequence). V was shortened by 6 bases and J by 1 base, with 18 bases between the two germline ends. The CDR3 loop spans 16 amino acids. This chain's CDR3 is CASSKSAGGPNTEAFF. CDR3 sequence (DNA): TGTGCCAGCAGTAAGTCAGCCGGCGGCCCGAACACTGAAGCTTTCTTT.

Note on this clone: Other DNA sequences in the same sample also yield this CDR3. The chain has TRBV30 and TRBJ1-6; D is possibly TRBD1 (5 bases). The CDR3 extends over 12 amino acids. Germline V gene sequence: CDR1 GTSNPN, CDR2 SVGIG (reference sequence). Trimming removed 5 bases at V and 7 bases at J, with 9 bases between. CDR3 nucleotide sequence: TGTGCCTGGGGGACGGACAATTCACCCCTCCACTTT. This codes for CAWGTDNSPLHF.

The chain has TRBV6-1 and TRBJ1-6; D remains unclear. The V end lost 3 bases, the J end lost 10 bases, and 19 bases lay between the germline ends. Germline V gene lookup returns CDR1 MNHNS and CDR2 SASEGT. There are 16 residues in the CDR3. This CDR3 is CASSEAPAPGESPLHF. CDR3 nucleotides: TGTGCCAGCAGTGAGGCCCCGGCCCCCGGGGAATCACCCCTCCACTTT.

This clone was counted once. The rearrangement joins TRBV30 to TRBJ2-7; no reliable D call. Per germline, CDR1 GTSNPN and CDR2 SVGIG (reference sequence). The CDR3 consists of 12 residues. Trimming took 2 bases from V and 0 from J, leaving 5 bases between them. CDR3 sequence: CAWSTNSYEQYF. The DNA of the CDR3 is TGTGCCTGGAGTACGAACTCCTACGAGCAGTACTTC.

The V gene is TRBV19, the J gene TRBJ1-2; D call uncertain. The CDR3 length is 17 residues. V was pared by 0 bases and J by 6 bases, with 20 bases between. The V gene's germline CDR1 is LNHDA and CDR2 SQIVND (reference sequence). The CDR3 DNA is TGTGCCAGTAGTATAGATCTCCTTAACGAGCGGGTTGATGGCTACACCTTC. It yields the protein CASSIDLLNERVDGYTF.